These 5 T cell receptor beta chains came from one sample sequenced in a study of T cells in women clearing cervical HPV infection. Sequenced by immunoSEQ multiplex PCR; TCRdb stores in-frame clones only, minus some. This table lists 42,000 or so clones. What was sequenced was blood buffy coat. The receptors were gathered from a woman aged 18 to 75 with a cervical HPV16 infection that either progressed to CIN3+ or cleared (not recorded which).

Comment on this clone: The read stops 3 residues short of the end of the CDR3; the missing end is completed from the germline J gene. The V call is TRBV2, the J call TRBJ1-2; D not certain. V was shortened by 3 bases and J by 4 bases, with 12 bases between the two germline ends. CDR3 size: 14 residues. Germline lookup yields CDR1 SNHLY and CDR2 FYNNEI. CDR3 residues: CASSDRAGTYGYTF. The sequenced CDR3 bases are TGTGCCAGCAGTGATAGGGCAGGCACCTATGGC. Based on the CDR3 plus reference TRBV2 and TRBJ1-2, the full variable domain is EPEVTQTPSHQVTQMGQEVILRCVPISNHLYFYWYRQILGQKVEFLVSFYNNEISEKSEIFDDQFSVERPDGSNFTLKIRSTKLEDSAMYFCASSDRAGTYGYTFGSGTRLTVV.

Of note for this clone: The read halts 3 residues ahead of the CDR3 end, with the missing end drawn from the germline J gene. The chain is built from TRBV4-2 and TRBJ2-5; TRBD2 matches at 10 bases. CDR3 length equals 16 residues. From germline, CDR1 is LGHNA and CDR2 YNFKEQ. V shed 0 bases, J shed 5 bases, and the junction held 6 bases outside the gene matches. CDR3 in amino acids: CASSQESGGAAETQYF. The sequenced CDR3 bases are TGTGCCAGCAGCCAAGAGAGCGGGGGGGCCGCGGAGACC.

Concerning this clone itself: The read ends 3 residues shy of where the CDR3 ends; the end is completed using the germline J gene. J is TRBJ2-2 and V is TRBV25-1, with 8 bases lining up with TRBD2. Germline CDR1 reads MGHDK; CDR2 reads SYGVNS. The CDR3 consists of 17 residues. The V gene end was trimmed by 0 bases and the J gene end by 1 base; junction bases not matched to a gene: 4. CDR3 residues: CASSEYSGGQNTGELFF. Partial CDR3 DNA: TGTGCCAGCAGTGAATACAGCGGGGGTCAGAACACCGGGGAG.

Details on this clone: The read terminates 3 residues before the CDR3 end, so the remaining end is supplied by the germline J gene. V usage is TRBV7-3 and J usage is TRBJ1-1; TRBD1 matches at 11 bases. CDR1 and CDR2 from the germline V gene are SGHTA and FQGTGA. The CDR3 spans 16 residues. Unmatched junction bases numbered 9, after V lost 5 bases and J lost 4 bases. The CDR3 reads CASSGWTGGGRTEAFF. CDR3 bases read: TGTGCCAGCAGCGGATGGACAGGGGGCGGGCGCACTGAA.

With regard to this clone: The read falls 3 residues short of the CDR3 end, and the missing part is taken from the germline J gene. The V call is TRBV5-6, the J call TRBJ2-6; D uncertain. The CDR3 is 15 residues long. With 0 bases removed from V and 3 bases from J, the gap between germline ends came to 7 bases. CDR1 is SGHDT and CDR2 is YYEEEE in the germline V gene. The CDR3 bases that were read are TGTGCCAGCAGCTTGGTTGTTATTGGGGCCAACGTC. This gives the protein CASSLVVIGANV. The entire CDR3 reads CASSLVVIGANVLTF.